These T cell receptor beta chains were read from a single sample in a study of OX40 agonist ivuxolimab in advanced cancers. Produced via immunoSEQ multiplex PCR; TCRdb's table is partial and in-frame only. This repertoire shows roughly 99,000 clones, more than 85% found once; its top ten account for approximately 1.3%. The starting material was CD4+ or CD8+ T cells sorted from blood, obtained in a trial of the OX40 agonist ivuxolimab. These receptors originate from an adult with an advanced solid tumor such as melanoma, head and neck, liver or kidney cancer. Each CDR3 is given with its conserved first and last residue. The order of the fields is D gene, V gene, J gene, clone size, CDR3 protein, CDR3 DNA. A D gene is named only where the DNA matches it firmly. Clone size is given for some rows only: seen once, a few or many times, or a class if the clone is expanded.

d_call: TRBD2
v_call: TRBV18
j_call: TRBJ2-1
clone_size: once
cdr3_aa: CASSPVASGSNEQFF
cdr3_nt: TGTGCCAGCTCACCAGTCGCTAGCGGGAGTAATGAGCAGTTCTTC

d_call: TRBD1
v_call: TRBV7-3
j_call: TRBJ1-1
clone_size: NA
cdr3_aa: CASSSLGQGITEAFF
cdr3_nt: TGTGCCAGCAGCTCCCTGGGACAGGGCATCACTGAAGCTTTCTTT

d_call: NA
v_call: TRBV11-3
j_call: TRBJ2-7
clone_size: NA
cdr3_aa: CASSLAGTYYEQYF
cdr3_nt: TGTGCCAGCAGCTTAGCGGGGACTTACTACGAGCAGTACTTC

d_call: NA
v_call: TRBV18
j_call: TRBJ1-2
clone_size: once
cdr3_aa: CASSPDKNYGYTF
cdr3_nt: TGTGCCAGCTCACCCGACAAAAACTATGGCTACACCTTC

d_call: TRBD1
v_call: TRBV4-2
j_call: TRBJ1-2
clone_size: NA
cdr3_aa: CASSQGTGTLYGYTF
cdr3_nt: TGTGCCAGCAGCCAGGGGACAGGAACGCTCTATGGCTACACCTTC

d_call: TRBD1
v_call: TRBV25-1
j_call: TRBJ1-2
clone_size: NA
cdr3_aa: CASSGSPGTETNYGYTF
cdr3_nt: TGTGCCAGCAGTGGGTCACCCGGGACAGAGACTAACTATGGCTACACCTTC

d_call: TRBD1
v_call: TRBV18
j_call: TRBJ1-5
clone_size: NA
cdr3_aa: CASSSGQKNQPQHF
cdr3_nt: TGTGCCAGCTCGTCGGGACAGAAGAATCAGCCCCAGCATTTT

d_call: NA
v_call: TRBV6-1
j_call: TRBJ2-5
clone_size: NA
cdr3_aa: CASSEDRSVAAKETQYF
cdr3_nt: TGTGCCAGCAGTGAAGATCGGTCGGTAGCGGCAAAAGAGACCCAGTACTTC

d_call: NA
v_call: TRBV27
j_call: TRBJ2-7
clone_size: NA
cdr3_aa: CASSLGWEFSEQYF
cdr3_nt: TGTGCCAGCAGTTTAGGGTGGGAGTTCAGCGAGCAGTACTTC

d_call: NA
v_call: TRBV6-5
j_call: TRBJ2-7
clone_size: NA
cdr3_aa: CASSLQASHEQYF
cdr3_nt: TGTGCCAGCAGTTTACAGGCCTCTCACGAGCAGTACTTC

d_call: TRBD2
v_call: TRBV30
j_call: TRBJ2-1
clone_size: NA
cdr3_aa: CAWRPSGSKNEQFF
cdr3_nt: TGTGCCTGGAGGCCTAGCGGGAGTAAGAATGAGCAGTTCTTC

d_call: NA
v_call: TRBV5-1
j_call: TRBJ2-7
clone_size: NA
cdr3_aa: CASSLLRERPYEQYF
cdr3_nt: TGCGCCAGCAGCTTATTACGGGAGAGGCCCTACGAGCAGTACTTC

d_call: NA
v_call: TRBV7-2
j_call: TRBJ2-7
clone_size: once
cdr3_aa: CASSDRKRVLTAYEQYF
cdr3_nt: TGTGCCAGCAGCGACCGGAAAAGGGTCCTGACCGCCTACGAGCAGTACTTC

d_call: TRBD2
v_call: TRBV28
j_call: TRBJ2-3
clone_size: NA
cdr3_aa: CASSGTSGRRTDTQYF
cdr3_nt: TGTGCCAGCAGCGGGACTAGCGGGAGGCGAACAGATACGCAGTATTTT

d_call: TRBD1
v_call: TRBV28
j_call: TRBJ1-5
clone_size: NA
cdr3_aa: CASSLDYGTVNQPQHF
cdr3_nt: TGTGCCAGCAGTTTAGACTATGGGACAGTCAATCAGCCCCAGCATTTT

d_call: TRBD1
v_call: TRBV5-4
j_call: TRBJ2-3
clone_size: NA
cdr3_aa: CASSLDRGISTDTQYF
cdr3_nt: TGTGCCAGCAGCTTGGACAGGGGAATATCCACAGATACGCAGTATTTT

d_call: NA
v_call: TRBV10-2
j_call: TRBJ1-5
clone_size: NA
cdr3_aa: CASSDRTVSNQPQHF
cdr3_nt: TGCGCCAGCAGTGATAGGACGGTTAGCAATCAGCCCCAGCATTTT

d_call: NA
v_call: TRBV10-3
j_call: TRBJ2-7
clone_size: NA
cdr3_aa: CAISTGTSSIEQYF
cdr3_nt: TGTGCCATCAGTACCGGGACCTCGTCGATAGAGCAGTACTTC

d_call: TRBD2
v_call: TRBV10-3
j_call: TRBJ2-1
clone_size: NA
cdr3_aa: CAISNLGTSGNNEQFF
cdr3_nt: TGTGCCATCAGTAACCTCGGGACTAGCGGGAACAATGAGCAGTTCTTC

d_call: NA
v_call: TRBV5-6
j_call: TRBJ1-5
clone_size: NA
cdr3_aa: CASSLRVQGGQPQHF
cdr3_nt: TGTGCCAGCAGCTTGCGTGTTCAGGGTGGGCAGCCCCAGCATTTT

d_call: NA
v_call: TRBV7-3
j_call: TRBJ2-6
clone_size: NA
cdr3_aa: CASSPGANVLTF
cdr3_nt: TGTGCCAGCAGCCCGGGAGCCAACGTCCTGACTTTC

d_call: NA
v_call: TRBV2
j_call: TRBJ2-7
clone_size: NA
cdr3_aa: CASTHSLTYEQYF
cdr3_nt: TGTGCCAGCACGCACAGCCTAACCTACGAGCAGTACTTC

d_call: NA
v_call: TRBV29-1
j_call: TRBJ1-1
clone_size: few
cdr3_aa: CSASGMNTEAFF
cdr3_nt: TGCAGCGCCAGTGGAATGAACACTGAAGCTTTCTTT

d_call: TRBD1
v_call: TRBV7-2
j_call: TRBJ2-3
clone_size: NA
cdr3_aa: CASSPGWGQEKADTQYF
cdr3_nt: TGTGCCAGCAGCCCAGGGTGGGGACAGGAGAAGGCAGATACGCAGTATTTT

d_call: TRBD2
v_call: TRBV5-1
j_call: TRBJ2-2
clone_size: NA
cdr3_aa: CASSAQGLVGAGELFF
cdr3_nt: TGCGCCAGCAGCGCACAGGGACTAGTCGGGGCCGGGGAGCTGTTTTTT